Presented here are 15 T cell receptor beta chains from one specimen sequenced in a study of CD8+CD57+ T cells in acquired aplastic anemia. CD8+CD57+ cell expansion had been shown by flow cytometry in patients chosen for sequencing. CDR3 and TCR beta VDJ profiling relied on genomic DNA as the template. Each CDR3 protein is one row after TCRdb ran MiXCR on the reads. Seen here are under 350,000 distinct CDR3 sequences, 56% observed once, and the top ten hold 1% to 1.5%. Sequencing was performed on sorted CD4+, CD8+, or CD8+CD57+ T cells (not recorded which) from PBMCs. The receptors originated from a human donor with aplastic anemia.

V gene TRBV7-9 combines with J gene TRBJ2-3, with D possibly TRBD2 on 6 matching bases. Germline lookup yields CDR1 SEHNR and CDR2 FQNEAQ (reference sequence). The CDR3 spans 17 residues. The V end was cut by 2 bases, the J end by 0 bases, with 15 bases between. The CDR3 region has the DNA TGTGCCAGCAGCTTAATGACGGCGGGAAAAAGCACAGATACGCAGTATTTT. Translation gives CASSLMTAGKSTDTQYF.

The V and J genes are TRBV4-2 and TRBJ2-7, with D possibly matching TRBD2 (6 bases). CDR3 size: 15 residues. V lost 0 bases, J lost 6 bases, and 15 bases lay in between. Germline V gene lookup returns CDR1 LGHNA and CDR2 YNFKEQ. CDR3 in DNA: TGTGCCAGCAGCCAAGAGGGAGGCGGCTTGGCCGAGCAGTACTTC. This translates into CASSQEGGGLAEQYF.

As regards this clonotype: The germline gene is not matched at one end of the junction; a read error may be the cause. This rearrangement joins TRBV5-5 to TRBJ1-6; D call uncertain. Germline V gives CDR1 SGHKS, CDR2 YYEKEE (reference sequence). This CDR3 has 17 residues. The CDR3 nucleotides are TGCGCCAGCAGCTTGGGGTTCCACACAACGGATAATTCACCCCTCCACTTT. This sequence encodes CASSLGFHTTDNSPLHF.

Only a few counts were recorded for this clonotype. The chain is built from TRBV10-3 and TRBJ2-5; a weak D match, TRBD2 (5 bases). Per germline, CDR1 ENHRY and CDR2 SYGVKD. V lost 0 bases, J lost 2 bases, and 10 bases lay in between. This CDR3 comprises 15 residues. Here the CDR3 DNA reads TGTGCCATCAGTGAGTCGAGAGCGGAACAAGAGACCCAGTACTTC. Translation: CAISESRAEQETQYF.

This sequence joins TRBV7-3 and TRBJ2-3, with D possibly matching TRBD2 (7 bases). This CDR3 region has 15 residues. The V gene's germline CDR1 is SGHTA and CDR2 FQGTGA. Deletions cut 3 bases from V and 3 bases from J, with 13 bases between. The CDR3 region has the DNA TGTGCCAGCAGCTTCGGGGGGCGGTGGACAGATACGCAGTATTTT. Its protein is CASSFGGRWTDTQYF.

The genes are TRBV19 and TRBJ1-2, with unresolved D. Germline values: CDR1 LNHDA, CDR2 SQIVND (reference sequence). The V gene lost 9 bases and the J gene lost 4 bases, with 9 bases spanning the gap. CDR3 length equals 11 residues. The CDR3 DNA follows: TGTGCCAGCCAGGACCTCTATGGCTACACCTTC. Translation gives CASQDLYGYTF.

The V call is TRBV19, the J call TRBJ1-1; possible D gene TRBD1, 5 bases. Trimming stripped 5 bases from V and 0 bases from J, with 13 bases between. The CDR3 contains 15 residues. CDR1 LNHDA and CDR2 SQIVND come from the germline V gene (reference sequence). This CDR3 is CASSGTSLMNTEAFF. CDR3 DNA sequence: TGTGCCAGTAGTGGGACGTCCCTCATGAACACTGAAGCTTTCTTT.

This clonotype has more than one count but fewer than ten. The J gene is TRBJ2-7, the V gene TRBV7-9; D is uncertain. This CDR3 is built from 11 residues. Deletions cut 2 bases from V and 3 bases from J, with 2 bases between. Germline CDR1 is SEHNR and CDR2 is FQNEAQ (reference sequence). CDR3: CASSLYYEQYF. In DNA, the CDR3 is TGTGCCAGCAGCTTATACTACGAGCAGTACTTC.

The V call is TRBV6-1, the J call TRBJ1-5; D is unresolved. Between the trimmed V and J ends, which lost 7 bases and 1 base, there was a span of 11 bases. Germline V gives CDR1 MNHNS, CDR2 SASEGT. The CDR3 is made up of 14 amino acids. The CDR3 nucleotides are TGTGCCAGCACCGGTATCGGAAGCAATCAGCCCCAGCATTTT. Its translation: CASTGIGSNQPQHF.

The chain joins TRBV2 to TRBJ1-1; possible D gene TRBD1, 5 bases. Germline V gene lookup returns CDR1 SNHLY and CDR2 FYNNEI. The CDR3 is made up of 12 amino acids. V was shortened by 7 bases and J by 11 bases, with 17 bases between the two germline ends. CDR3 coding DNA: TGTGCCAGCACCATCAAGGGAGGGGATGCTTTCTTT. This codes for CASTIKGGDAFF.

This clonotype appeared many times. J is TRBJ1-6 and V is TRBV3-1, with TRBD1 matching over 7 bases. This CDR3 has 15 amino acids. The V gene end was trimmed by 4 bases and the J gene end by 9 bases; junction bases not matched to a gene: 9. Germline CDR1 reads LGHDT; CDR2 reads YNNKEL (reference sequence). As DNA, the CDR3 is TGTGCCAGCAGCCCACCGACAGGGTCAGGTTCACCCCTCCACTTT. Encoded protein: CASSPPTGSGSPLHF.

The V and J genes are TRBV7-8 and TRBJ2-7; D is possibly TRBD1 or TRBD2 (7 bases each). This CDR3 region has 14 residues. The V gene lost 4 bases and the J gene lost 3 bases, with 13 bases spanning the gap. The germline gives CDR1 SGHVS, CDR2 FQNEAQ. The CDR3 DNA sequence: TGTGCCAGCAGCTCCGACAGGGACTACTACGAGCAGTACTTC. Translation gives CASSSDRDYYEQYF.

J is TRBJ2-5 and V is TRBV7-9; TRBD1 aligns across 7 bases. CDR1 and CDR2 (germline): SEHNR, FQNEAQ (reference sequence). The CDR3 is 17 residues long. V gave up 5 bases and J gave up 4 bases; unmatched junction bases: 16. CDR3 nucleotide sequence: TGTGCCAGCAGCCCGAAGAACAGGGGCCTGCCCGGAGAGACCCAGTACTTC. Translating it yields CASSPKNRGLPGETQYF.

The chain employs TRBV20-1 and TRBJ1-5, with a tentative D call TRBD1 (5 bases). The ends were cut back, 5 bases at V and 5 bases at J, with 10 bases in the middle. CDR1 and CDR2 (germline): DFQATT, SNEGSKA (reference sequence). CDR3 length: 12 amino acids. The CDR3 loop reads CSASDSDQPQHF. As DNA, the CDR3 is TGCAGTGCTTCAGACAGTGATCAGCCCCAGCATTTT.

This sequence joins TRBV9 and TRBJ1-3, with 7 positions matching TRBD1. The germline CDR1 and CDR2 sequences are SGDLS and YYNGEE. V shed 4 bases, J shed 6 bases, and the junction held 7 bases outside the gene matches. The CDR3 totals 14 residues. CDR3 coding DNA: TGTGCCAGCAGCCCCGGGACAGCCGCAAACACCATATATTTT. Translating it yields CASSPGTAANTIYF.